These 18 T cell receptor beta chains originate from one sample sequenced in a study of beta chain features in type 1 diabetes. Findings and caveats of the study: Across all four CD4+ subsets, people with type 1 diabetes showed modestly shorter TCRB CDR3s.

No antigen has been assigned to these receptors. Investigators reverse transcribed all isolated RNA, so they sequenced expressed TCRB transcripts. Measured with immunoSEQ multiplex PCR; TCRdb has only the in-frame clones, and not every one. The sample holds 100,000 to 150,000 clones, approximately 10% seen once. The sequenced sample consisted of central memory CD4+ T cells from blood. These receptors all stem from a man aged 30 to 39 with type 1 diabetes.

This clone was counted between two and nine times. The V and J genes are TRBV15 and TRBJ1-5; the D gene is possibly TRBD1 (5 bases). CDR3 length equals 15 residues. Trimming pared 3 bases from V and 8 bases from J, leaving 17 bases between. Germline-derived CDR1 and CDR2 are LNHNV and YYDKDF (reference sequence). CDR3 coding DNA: TGTGCCACCAGCAGCTACGTCGGGGGGTATGAGCCCCAGCATTTT. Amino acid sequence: CATSSYVGGYEPQHF.

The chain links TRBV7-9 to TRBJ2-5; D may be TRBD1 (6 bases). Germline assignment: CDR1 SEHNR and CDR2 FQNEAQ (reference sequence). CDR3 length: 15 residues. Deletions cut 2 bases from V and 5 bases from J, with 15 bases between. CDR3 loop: CASSLLETRGETQYF. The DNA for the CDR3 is TGTGCCAGCAGCTTATTGGAGACAAGGGGGGAGACCCAGTACTTC.

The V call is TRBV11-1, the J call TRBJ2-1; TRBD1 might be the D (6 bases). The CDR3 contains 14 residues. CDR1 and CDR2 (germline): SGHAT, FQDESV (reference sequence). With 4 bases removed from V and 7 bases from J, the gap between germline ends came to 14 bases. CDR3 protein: CASSSGEQGNEQFF. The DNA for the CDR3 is TGTGCCAGCAGCTCCGGGGAACAGGGAAATGAGCAGTTCTTC. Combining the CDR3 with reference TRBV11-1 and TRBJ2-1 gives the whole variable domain EAEVAQSPRYKITEKSQAVAFWCDPISGHATLYWYRQILGQGPELLVQFQDESVVDDSQLPKDRFSAERLKGVDSTLKIQPAELGDSAMYLCASSSGEQGNEQFFGPGTRLTVL.

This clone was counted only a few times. CDR3 in amino acids: CASSPPGPHEQYF. In DNA, the CDR3 is TGTGCCAGCTCACCACCGGGGCCACACGAGCAGTACTTC. J is TRBJ2-7 and V is TRBV18; TRBD1 might be the D (5 bases). The CDR3 has 13 residues. V was cut by 0 bases and J by 5 bases, with 8 bases left in between. Germline V gene lookup returns CDR1 KGHSH and CDR2 LQKENI.

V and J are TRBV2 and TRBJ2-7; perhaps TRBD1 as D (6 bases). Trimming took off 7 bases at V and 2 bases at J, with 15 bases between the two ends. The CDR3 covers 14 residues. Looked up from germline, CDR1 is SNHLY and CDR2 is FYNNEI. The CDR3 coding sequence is TGTGCCAGCACCCGGGACACGTTGGCCTACGAGCAGTACTTC. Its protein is CASTRDTLAYEQYF.

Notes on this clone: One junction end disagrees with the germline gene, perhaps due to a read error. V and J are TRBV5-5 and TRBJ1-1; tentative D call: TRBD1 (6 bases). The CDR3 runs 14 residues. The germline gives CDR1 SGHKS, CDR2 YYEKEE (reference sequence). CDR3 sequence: CASSLYRVKTEAFF. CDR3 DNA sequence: TGCGCCAGCAGCCTCTACAGGGTAAAGACTGAAGCTTTCTTT. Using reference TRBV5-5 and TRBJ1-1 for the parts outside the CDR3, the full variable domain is DAGVTQSPTHLIKTRGQQVTLRCSPISGHKSVSWYQQVLGQGPQFIFQYYEKEERGRGNFPDRFSARQFPNYSSELNVNALLLGDSALYLCASSLYRVKTEAFFGQGTRLTVV.

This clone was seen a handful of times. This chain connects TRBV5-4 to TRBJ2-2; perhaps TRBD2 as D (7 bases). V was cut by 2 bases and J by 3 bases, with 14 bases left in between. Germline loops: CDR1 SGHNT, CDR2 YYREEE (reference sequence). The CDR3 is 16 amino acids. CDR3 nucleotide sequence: TGTGCCAGCAGCTTCGGGGGGCGCGGGGACACCGGGGAGCTGTTTTTT. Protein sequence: CASSFGGRGDTGELFF.

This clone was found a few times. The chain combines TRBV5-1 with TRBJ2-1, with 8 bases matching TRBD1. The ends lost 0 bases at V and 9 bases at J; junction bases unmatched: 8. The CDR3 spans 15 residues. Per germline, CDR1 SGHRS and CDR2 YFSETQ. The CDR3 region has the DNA TGCGCCAGCAGCTTGGAGCAGGGGGCAGGCGGTGAGCAGTTCTTC. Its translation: CASSLEQGAGGEQFF. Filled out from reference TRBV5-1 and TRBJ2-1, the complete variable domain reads KAGVTQTPRYLIKTRGQQVTLSCSPISGHRSVSWYQQTPGQGLQFLFEYFSETQRNKGNFPGRFSGRQFSNSRSEMNVSTLELGDSALYLCASSLEQGAGGEQFFGPGTRLTVL.

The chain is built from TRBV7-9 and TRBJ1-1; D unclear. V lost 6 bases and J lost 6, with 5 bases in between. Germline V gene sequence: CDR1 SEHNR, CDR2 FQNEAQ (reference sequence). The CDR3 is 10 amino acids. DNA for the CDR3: TGTGCCAGCAGGGGAGCTGAAGCTTTCTTT. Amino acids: CASRGAEAFF.

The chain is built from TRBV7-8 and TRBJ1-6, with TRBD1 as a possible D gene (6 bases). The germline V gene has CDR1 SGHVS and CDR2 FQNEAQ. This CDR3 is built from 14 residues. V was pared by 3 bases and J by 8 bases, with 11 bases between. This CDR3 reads CASSFRGSDSPLHF. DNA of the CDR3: TGTGCCAGCAGCTTCAGGGGCAGTGATTCACCCCTCCACTTT. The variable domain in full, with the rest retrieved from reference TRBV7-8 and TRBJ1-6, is GAGVSQSPRYKVAKRGQDVALRCDPISGHVSLFWYQQALGQGPEFLTYFQNEAQLDKSGLPSDRFFAERPEGSVSTLKIQRTQQEDSAVYLCASSFRGSDSPLHFGNGTRLTVT.

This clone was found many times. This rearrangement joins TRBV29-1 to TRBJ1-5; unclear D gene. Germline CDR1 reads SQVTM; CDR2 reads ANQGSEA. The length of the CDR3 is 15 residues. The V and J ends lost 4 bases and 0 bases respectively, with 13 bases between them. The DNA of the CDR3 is TGCAGCGTTGGCAGAGCTAGCCATAGCAATCAGCCCCAGCATTTT. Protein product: CSVGRASHSNQPQHF.

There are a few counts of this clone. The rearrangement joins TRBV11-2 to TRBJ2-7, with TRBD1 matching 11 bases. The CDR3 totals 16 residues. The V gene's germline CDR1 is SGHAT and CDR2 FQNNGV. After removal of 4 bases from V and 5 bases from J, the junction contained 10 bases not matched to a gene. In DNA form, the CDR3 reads TGTGCCAGCAGCTCGGCCAACCGGGACAGGGGGGACGAGCAGTACTTC. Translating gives CASSSANRDRGDEQYF.

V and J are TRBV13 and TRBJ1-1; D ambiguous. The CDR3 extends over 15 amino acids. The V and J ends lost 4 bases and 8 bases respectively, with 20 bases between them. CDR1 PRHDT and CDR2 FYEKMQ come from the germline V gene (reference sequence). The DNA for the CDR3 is TGTGCCAGCAGCTCCCTCGGGGTCCAGAACCCCGAAGCTTTCTTT. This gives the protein CASSSLGVQNPEAFF.

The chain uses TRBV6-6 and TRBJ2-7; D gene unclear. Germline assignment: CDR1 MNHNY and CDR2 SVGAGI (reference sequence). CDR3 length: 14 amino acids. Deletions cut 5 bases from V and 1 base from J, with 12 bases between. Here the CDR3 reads CASSPRSQSYEQYF. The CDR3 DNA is TGTGCCAGCAGTCCTAGAAGTCAGTCCTACGAGCAGTACTTC.

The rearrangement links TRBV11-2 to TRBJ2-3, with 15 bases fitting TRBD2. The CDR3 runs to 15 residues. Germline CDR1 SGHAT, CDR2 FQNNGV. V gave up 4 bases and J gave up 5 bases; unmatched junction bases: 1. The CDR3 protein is CASSWGLAGGDTQYF. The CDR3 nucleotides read TGTGCCAGCAGCTGGGGACTAGCGGGGGGAGATACGCAGTATTTT.

The CDR3 loop reads CASSLGGGGALTGELFF. The DNA of the CDR3 is TGTGCCAGCAGCTTAGGAGGCGGGGGGGCGTTAACCGGGGAGCTGTTTTTT. J is TRBJ2-2 and V is TRBV7-2, with 9 bases lining up with TRBD2. Germline CDR1 and CDR2: SGHTA and FQGNSA. The CDR3 length is 17 residues. The J segment lost 5 bases and the V segment lost 1 base, leaving 8 bases of the junction unmatched.

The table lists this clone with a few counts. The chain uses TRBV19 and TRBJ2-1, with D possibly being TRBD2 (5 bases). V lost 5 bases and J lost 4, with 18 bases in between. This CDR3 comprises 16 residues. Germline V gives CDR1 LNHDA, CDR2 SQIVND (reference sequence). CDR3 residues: CASSLRTSRSYNEQFF. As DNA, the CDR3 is TGTGCCAGTAGTCTGAGGACTTCCCGATCGTACAATGAGCAGTTCTTC.

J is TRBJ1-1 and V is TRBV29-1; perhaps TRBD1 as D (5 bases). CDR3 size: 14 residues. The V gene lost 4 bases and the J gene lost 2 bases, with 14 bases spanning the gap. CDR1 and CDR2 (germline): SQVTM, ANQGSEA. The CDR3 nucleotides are TGCAGCGTTGTTGCGGGGCACGGAAACACTGAAGCTTTCTTT. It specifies CSVVAGHGNTEAFF.